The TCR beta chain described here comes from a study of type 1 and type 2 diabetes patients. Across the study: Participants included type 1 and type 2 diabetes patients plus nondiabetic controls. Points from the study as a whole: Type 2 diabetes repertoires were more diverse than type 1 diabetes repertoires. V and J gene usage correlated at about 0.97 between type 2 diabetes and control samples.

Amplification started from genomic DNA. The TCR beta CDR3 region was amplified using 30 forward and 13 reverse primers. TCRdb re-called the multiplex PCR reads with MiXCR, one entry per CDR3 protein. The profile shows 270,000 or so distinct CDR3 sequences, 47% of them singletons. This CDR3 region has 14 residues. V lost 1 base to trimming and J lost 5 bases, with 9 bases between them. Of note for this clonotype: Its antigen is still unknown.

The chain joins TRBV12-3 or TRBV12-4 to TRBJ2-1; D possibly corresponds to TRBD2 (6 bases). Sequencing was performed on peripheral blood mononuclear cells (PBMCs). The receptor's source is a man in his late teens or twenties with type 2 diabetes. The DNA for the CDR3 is TGTGCCAGCAGTTTAGGCGGGACGAACAATGAGCAGTTCTTC. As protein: CASSLGGTNNEQFF.